This T cell receptor beta chain emerged from a study of CXCR3-negative and CXCR3-positive naive CD8 T cells. In the case of this clonotype: Antigen unknown.

Broader study findings: Fresh PBMCs went into most assays, and CXCR3 expression partly declined after cryopreservation. Comparison of naive subsets found surface CD5 to be comparable, and TCR strength was inferred on the basis of TRB CDR3 properties. Memory CD8+ cells showed much lower diversity, while both naive subsets were comparably high. TRB CDR3s of CXCR3-positive naive cells were more hydrophobic than those of CXCR3-negative naive cells.

All TRB cDNA libraries came from 5' RACE performed with UMI labels. TCRdb reworked the 5' RACE reads into one entry per CDR3 protein, no DNA. Its clone listing holds 55,000 to 70,000 distinct CDR3 sequences. The CDR3 runs to 13 residues. Per the germline V gene, CDR1 is MNHEY and CDR2 is SMNVEV (reference sequence). The receptor comes from a human donor in good health. Some clones in this sample may be carry-over from other donors' samples. This chain uses TRBV27 with TRBJ2-7; the D call of TRBD1 rests on TCRdb alone, since no DNA is present to check it. The specimen sequenced was naive CXCR3+ CD8+ T cells from blood. Noted subset: CD45RO-CCR7+CD27+CD95- naive CD8+ T cells expressing CXCR3 (TNR3+). The CDR3: CASTGQENYEQYF.